Listed below are T cell receptor beta chains from one sample, sequenced in a study of blood T cells in healthy people across ages. Using its own MiXCR run on the 5' RACE reads, TCRdb lists one record per CDR3 protein. The sample carries about 640,000 distinct CDR3 sequences, about 53% recorded once. Sequences were obtained from blood. The receptors derive from a man in his fifties or sixties in good health. Both conserved end residues are part of each CDR3. A D gene is named only where the DNA matches it firmly. Some rows mark clone size as missing; the rest say once, few, many or name a class of expanded clone.

>TRBV5-1|NA|NA|TRBJ2-3
TGCGCCAGCAGCTTACAGTGGGCAGATACGCAGTATTTT
CASSLQWADTQYF
>TRBV21-1|NA|NA|TRBJ2-1
TGTGCCAGCAGCCCCCCCTTGCAGGGAAACAATGAGCAGTTCTTC
CASSPPLQGNNEQFF
>TRBV4-1|TRBD1|NA|TRBJ2-1
TGCGCCAGCAGACAGGACAGGGCCTCCTACAATGAGCAGTTCTTC
CASRQDRASYNEQFF
>TRBV5-1|NA|few|TRBJ1-4
TGCGCCAGCAGCTTGGACCAAACAGGTTCCGTTGAAAAACTGTTTTTT
CASSLDQTGSVEKLFF
>TRBV20-1|NA|NA|TRBJ2-5
TGCAGTGCTAGAGATCTATCTAGCCAAGAGACCCAGTACTTC
CSARDLSSQETQYF
>TRBV7-8|NA|NA|TRBJ2-1
TGTGTCAGCAGCCTAAGACTGGGCTCCTACAATGAGCAGTTCTTC
CVSSLRLGSYNEQFF
>TRBV20-1|NA|few|TRBJ2-5
TGCAGTGCTAGAGTCCCGGGGGTCGAGACCCAGTACTTC
CSARVPGVETQYF
>TRBV4-2|NA|NA|TRBJ2-7
TGTGCCAGCAGCCCCAGTTTCCTAGCATCCTACGAGCAGTACTTC
CASSPSFLASYEQYF
>TRBV9|NA|NA|TRBJ2-7
TGTGCCAGCAGCGTAGAAGTAGGGGACTACGAGCAGTACTTC
CASSVEVGDYEQYF
>TRBV12-3/TRBV12-4|NA|NA|TRBJ2-1
TGTGCCAGCAGCCCTGCGACATTCCGCCAGTTCTTC
CASSPATFRQFF
>TRBV20-1|NA|NA|TRBJ2-5
TGCAGTGCTAACCCCTTCGACCGGATCCAAGAGACCCAGTACTTC
CSANPFDRIQETQYF
>TRBV28|NA|NA|TRBJ1-2
TGTGCCAGCAGACGCAACCGGGGCTACACCTTC
CASRRNRGYTF
>TRBV20-1|TRBD1|few|TRBJ2-7
TGCAGTGCTAGGGGGGACAGGGGCGAGTCCTACGAGCAGTACTTC
CSARGDRGESYEQYF
>TRBV7-9|NA|few|TRBJ1-6
TGTGCCAGCAGCTCCCAGGGGCCGGGTAATTCACCCCTCCACTTT
CASSSQGPGNSPLHF
>TRBV9|NA|few|TRBJ1-6
TGTGCCAGCAGCCCTCAGTACTATAATTCACCCCTCCACTTT
CASSPQYYNSPLHF
>TRBV7-9|NA|few|TRBJ2-5
TGTGCCAGCAGGGCCTTAGAGACCCAGTACTTC
CASRALETQYF
>TRBV2|TRBD2|NA|TRBJ2-7
TGTGCCACTGGGTTTGGGGGGGGGTCCTACAATGAGCAGTACTTC
CATGFGGGSYNEQYF
>TRBV9|NA|NA|TRBJ2-1
TGTGCCAGCAGCGTAGGACAGAATTTCAATGAGCAGTTCTTC
CASSVGQNFNEQFF
>TRBV6-5|NA|few|TRBJ1-4
TGTGCCAGCAGTTACCTCAGGGGAAGCGAAAAACTGTTTTTT
CASSYLRGSEKLFF
>TRBV29-1|NA|NA|TRBJ2-3
TGCAGCTCAGGGACCAGCGGACAGAACACAGATACGCAGTATTTT
CSSGTSGQNTDTQYF
>TRBV12-3/TRBV12-4|NA|NA|TRBJ2-2
TGTGCCAGCGGTATAGGGTCAGGCATCCATGTGGAGCTGTTTTTT
CASGIGSGIHVELFF
>TRBV11-2|TRBD2|once|TRBJ2-7
TGTGCCAGCAGCCCCAGGACTAGTGGTCCCTACGAGCAGTACTTC
CASSPRTSGPYEQYF
>TRBV9|TRBD1|few|TRBJ1-2
TGTGCCAGCAGCGTAGGAGGACAGGCCTATGGCTACACCTTC
CASSVGGQAYGYTF
>TRBV10-2|NA|few|TRBJ2-4
TGCGCCAGCAGTCTAGCTGGCGAAAACATTCAGTACTTC
CASSLAGENIQYF
>TRBV2|NA|NA|TRBJ2-7
TGTGCCAGCAGGACGTCGTCAGGGCCCTACGAGCAGTACTTC
CASRTSSGPYEQYF
>TRBV11-2|TRBD2|NA|TRBJ2-3
TGTGCCAGCAGCCCCGGGGGGGTCAGCACAGATACGCAGTATTTT
CASSPGGVSTDTQYF
>TRBV7-2|TRBD1|few|TRBJ1-2
TGTGCCAGCAGCTTAGCGGGGACAGGGGCACAGACTAACTATGGCTACACCTTC
CASSLAGTGAQTNYGYTF
>TRBV7-8|TRBD1|few|TRBJ2-3
TGTGCCAGCAGCCCCAGACAGGGGGCCCCCGATTGGCAGTATTTT
CASSPRQGAPDWQYF
>TRBV5-1|TRBD1|NA|TRBJ1-6
TGCGCCAGCAGCTCGGACAGGGTGGATAGTTCACCCCTCCACTTT
CASSSDRVDSSPLHF
>TRBV11-2|NA|NA|TRBJ2-3
TGTGCCAGCAGCTTAGGGGGGCACCATAGCACAGATACGCAGTATTTT
CASSLGGHHSTDTQYF